This T cell receptor beta chain was identified in a study of technical replicates of blood from a handful of donors. The CDR3 has 15 residues. Germline lookup yields CDR1 SNHLY and CDR2 FYNNEI. V lost 8 bases to trimming and J lost 2 bases; unmatched junction nucleotides: 5. Data came from immunoSEQ multiplex PCR; TCRdb stores just in-frame clones and leaves some out. The top ten clones hold approximately 0.21% of a sample with about 61,000 clones, almost 97% of them seen once. This chain joins TRBV2 and TRBJ2-3; TRBD2 matches 12 bases. The sample was T cells isolated from PBMCs. This clonotype was sampled from a human donor in good health. This chain's CDR3 is CASSTSGGFTDTQYF. CDR3 nucleotides: TGTGCCAGCTCTACTAGCGGGGGGTTCACAGATACGCAGTATTTT.